These T cell receptor beta chains were read from a single sample in a study of control samples from healthy donors and cancer patients. Generated by immunoSEQ multiplex PCR, the TCRdb table keeps only in-frame clones and is missing some. The profile shows approximately 190,000 clones, about 89% of them singletons. Sequencing used blood. The origin of the receptors is a man aged 25 to 45 in good health. Both conserved end residues are part of each CDR3. The order of the fields is clone size, J gene, D gene, V gene, CDR3 protein, CDR3 DNA. A D gene is named only where the DNA matches it firmly. Rows may omit the clone size; those that give it use once, few, many or a size class.

>-|TRBJ1-6|-|TRBV10-2
CASSERDTRLNNSPLHF
TGCGCCAGCAGTGAACGGGACACGAGGCTTAATAATTCACCCCTCCACTTT
>-|TRBJ2-7|-|TRBV14
CASSGRGAGYEQYF
TGTGCCAGCAGCGGTCGGGGGGCTGGATACGAGCAGTACTTC
>-|TRBJ2-1|TRBD2|TRBV19
CASSLGTSNRNEQFF
TGTGCCAGTAGTCTAGGGACTAGCAACAGGAATGAGCAGTTCTTC
>-|TRBJ1-5|-|TRBV15
CATSPSRGRPQHF
TGTGCCACCAGCCCATCGCGGGGGCGGCCCCAGCATTTT
>-|TRBJ2-3|-|TRBV5-1
CASSLDSGGPGDTQYF
TGCGCCAGCAGCTTGGATAGTGGAGGGCCTGGAGATACGCAGTATTTT
>once|TRBJ1-4|-|TRBV10-2
CASSESGGTNEKLFF
TGCGCCAGCAGTGAGTCTGGAGGAACTAATGAAAAACTGTTTTTT
>-|TRBJ1-1|-|TRBV5-4
CASSFPGGASMNTEAFF
TGTGCCAGCAGCTTCCCTGGGGGAGCATCCATGAACACTGAAGCTTTCTTT
>-|TRBJ1-2|-|TRBV2
CASITSLF
TGTGCCAGCATCACTTCGCTCTTC
>-|TRBJ2-5|-|TRBV6-2/TRBV6-3
CASSYLVGRGENQETQYF
TGTGCCAGCAGTTACTTGGTCGGGCGGGGAGAGAACCAAGAGACCCAGTACTTC
>-|TRBJ2-7|-|TRBV11-3
CASSLGGKGHEQYF
TGTGCCAGCAGCTTAGGTGGGAAAGGACACGAGCAGTACTTC
>-|TRBJ1-1|-|TRBV29-1
CSVVGVLNTEAFF
TGCAGCGTTGTAGGCGTCCTGAACACTGAAGCTTTCTTT
>-|TRBJ1-5|-|TRBV7-3
CASSPGKNYRGNQPQHF
TGTGCCAGCAGCCCGGGGAAGAATTATAGAGGCAATCAGCCCCAGCATTTT
>-|TRBJ2-7|TRBD2|TRBV19
CASSIRLAGYEQYF
TGTGCCAGTAGTATTCGACTAGCTGGCTACGAGCAGTACTTC
>-|TRBJ1-3|-|TRBV5-1
CASSREALSSGNTIYF
TGCGCCAGCAGCCGCGAGGCCTTGAGCTCTGGAAACACCATATATTTT
>-|TRBJ2-2|-|TRBV5-1
CASSLTGQNTGELFF
TGCGCCAGCAGCCTTACAGGACAGAACACCGGGGAGCTGTTTTTT
>once|TRBJ2-3|-|TRBV7-9
CASSSEPGAGDTQYF
TGTGCCAGCAGCTCCGAACCGGGGGCCGGAGATACGCAGTATTTT
>-|TRBJ2-1|TRBD1|TRBV11-1
CASSSGTGGENEQFF
TGTGCCAGCAGCTCCGGGACAGGGGGCGAGAATGAGCAGTTCTTC
>-|TRBJ1-3|-|TRBV23-1
CASSQSGRRGTGNTIYF
TGCGCCAGCAGTCAAAGCGGGAGGAGGGGTACTGGAAACACCATATATTTT
>-|TRBJ2-2|TRBD1|TRBV5-1
CASSVGGADTGELFF
TGCGCCAGCAGCGTAGGGGGCGCAGACACCGGGGAGCTGTTTTTT
>-|TRBJ2-3|TRBD2|TRBV5-4
CASRPGTSGRDTQYF
TGTGCCAGCAGACCCGGGACTAGCGGTAGAGATACGCAGTATTTT
>-|TRBJ1-3|-|TRBV7-9
CASSPTGFPAGNTIYF
TGTGCCAGCAGCCCTACAGGGTTCCCGGCTGGAAACACCATATATTTT
>-|TRBJ2-2|-|TRBV5-1
CASSLLRPNTGELFF
TGCGCCAGCAGCCTTCTACGTCCGAACACCGGGGAGCTGTTTTTT
>-|TRBJ1-1|-|TRBV2
CASSVKGRVTEAFF
TGTGCCAGCAGTGTCAAGGGGAGGGTCACTGAAGCTTTCTTT
>-|TRBJ2-3|TRBD2|TRBV6-2/TRBV6-3
CASSLRGLAGTDTQYF
TGTGCCAGCAGCCTAAGGGGACTAGCGGGAACAGATACGCAGTATTTT
>once|TRBJ2-3|-|TRBV21-1
CASSNKEGFTDTQYF
TGTGCCAGCAGCAATAAGGAGGGTTTCACAGATACGCAGTATTTT
>-|TRBJ2-2|-|TRBV3-1/TRBV3-2
CASSHQKTGVNTGELFF
TGTGCCAGCAGCCACCAAAAGACGGGAGTCAACACCGGGGAGCTGTTTTTT
>-|TRBJ2-7|TRBD1|TRBV6-5
CASRGTGVKSYEQYF
TGTGCCAGCAGGGGTACAGGGGTTAAATCCTACGAGCAGTACTTC
>-|TRBJ1-6|TRBD1|TRBV10-2
CASSEQGADSPLHF
TGCGCCAGCAGTGAGCAGGGGGCAGATTCACCCCTCCACTTT
>-|TRBJ1-5|TRBD1|TRBV5-4
CASSSGGTNQPQHF
TGTGCCAGCAGCTCAGGGGGGACCAATCAGCCCCAGCATTTT
>-|TRBJ2-1|TRBD1|TRBV11-3
CASSPGTGTGINEQFF
TGTGCCAGCAGCCCCGGGACCGGGACAGGAATCAATGAGCAGTTCTTC
>-|TRBJ1-5|-|TRBV7-8
CASSPRAKEGNQPQHF
TGTGCCAGCAGCCCCCGGGCCAAAGAGGGTAATCAGCCCCAGCATTTT
>-|TRBJ1-5|-|TRBV6-2/TRBV6-3
CASSPRRAGDDNQPQHF
TGTGCCAGCAGTCCACGAAGAGCGGGAGACGACAATCAGCCCCAGCATTTT
>-|TRBJ1-1|-|TRBV19
CASSTPGLHTEAFF
TGTGCCAGTAGTACCCCAGGGCTTCACACTGAAGCTTTCTTT
>-|TRBJ2-3|TRBD2|TRBV4-2
CASSQGSGGGGTDTQYF
TGTGCCAGCAGCCAAGGCTCTGGCGGGGGGGGCACAGATACGCAGTATTTT
>-|TRBJ2-3|-|TRBV14
CASSQGRRALSTDTQYF
TGTGCCAGCAGCCAAGGACGGCGGGCTCTGAGCACAGATACGCAGTATTTT